This note documents a single T cell receptor beta chain sequence. In the authors' methods: Amplification with reference gene primers provided the estimates of nucleated cell counts. Clones were read by immunoSEQ multiplex PCR, and TCRdb kept only the in-frame ones, dropping some. V, J and clone size were drawn from that table, and D and trimming were deduced from the DNA. The top ten clones hold around a sixth of a sample with around 63,000 clones, roughly 88% of them seen once. The sample belongs to a study of blood T cell repertoires in COVID-19. Whole-study context: The analysed material was cDNA or gDNA that came from T cells, B-cell-depleted T cells, or PBMCs.

Trimming shortened V by 0 bases and J by 0 bases, and 8 bases separated the two germline ends. Germline values: CDR1 SGDLS, CDR2 YYNGEE. The CDR3 covers 15 residues. The TCR comes from a woman aged 80 or over with active COVID-19. Sequencing input: peripheral blood. The chain combines TRBV9 with TRBJ2-3; unclear D gene. The CDR3 region has the DNA TGTGCCAGCAGCGTAGGAGTTCTTAGCACAGATACGCAGTATTTT. This gives the protein CASSVGVLSTDTQYF.